The clone carrying this T cell receptor (beta chain) was seen many times. Its antigen is currently unknown. TCR beta VDJ combinations and CDR3 sequences were profiled from genomic DNA. TCRdb called the reads again in MiXCR, with one record for every CDR3 protein. The sample shows roughly 58,000 distinct CDR3 sequences, about 50% of them seen only once. This specimen belongs to a study of CD8+CD57+ T cells in acquired aplastic anemia. Whole-study context: Sorted CD4+ and CD8+ cells gave an average of 3.2 ug of DNA. An average of roughly 10 million reads for CD4+ cells was obtained from healthy donors. Study-wide results and limits: For CD8+ Simpson's diversity, patients and controls showed no significant difference.

V was shortened by 3 bases and J by 7 bases, with 12 bases between the two germline ends. The CDR3 is 13 residues long. Germline CDR1 reads DFQATT; CDR2 reads SNEGSKA (reference sequence). Input material: sorted CD4+, CD8+, or CD8+CD57+ T cells (not recorded which) from PBMCs. The chain joins TRBV20-1 to TRBJ1-4, with D perhaps TRBD1 (5 bases). The receptor's source is a human donor in good health, serving as a control. The CDR3 loop is CSASTGDFEKLFF. In nucleotides, the CDR3 is TGCAGTGCTAGTACGGGGGATTTTGAAAAACTGTTTTTT.